This TCR beta chain came from a study of CD4 T cells in relation to SARS-CoV-2 and coronaviruses. The overall study: Shared crossreactive spike epitopes were mapped to their HLA restriction.

The unexposed donors gave CD4+ T cells in about 2010-2019, prior to COVID-19. After about 11 days of culture, CD4+ T cells were isolated. The table came from immunoSEQ multiplex PCR; TCRdb's copy has only in-frame clones and leaves some out. The table records 25,000 to 30,000 clones, roughly 70% of them present only once. Remarks on this clone: The antigen remains undetermined. The sample has other DNA sequences that encode this CDR3 too.

The CDR3 has 14 residues. Trimming shortened V by 2 bases and J by 3 bases, and 8 bases separated the two germline ends. The V gene's germline CDR1 is MNHEY and CDR2 SVGAGI. Specimen: CD4+ T cells from PBMCs, cultured in vitro. The sequence derives from a human donor in good health. The chain has TRBV6-5 and TRBJ1-5; D ambiguous. CDR3 coding DNA: TGTGCCAGCAGTTACGGCGGTGCCAATCAGCCCCAGCATTTT. Translation gives CASSYGGANQPQHF.